A selection of T cell receptor beta chains follows, all from one sample in a study of response to subunit inactivated influenza vaccine. TCRdb fed the RT-PCR reads into MiXCR, producing one record per CDR3 protein. Here the sample spans 450,000 to 550,000 distinct CDR3 sequences, roughly 25% being singletons. Source: CD4+ T cells sorted from PBMCs, taken around 5 days after vaccination. Receptor source: a man aged 50 or older who received an inactivated influenza vaccine. Each CDR3 is given with its conserved first and last residue. A D gene is named only where the DNA matches it firmly. Clone size is shown for a subset of rows, as once, few, many or a class of expanded clone.

J gene,V gene,clone size,D gene,CDR3 protein,CDR3 DNA
TRBJ2-7,TRBV6-5,few,TRBD1,CASSSTPGQGFAEQYF,TGTGCCAGCAGTTCCACTCCGGGACAGGGGTTCGCCGAGCAGTACTTC
TRBJ2-3,TRBV20-1,few,TRBD2,CSVIAGGPLTDTQYF,TGCAGCGTCATAGCGGGGGGGCCTCTGACAGATACGCAGTATTTT
TRBJ2-1,TRBV7-3,once,NA,CASSVNGGEQFF,TGTGCCAGCAGTGTTAATGGTGGTGAGCAGTTCTTC
TRBJ2-1,TRBV27,NA,TRBD2,CASSPRREWSYNEQFF,TGTGCCAGCAGCCCTCGGCGGGAGTGGTCCTACAATGAGCAGTTCTTC
TRBJ2-3,TRBV11-2,many,NA,CASSLTSRPQYF,TGTGCCAGCAGCTTAACCTCGAGGCCGCAGTATTTT
TRBJ2-7,TRBV6-5,NA,TRBD2,CASSLGRGARYEQYF,TGTGCCAGCAGTTTAGGGCGGGGGGCCCGGTACGAGCAGTACTTC
TRBJ2-7,TRBV28,few,NA,CASSFIGRNIYEQYF,TGTGCCAGCAGTTTTATAGGACGGAATATCTACGAGCAGTACTTC
TRBJ2-7,TRBV12-3/TRBV12-4,few,TRBD1,CASSLAQGVGYEQYF,TGTGCCAGCAGTTTAGCACAGGGGGTGGGTTACGAGCAGTACTTC
TRBJ2-2,TRBV6-5,few,NA,CASSYSRDWVNTGELFF,TGTGCCAGCAGTTACTCGCGGGATTGGGTGAACACCGGGGAGCTGTTTTTT
TRBJ2-3,TRBV3-1,NA,NA,CASSPRRAGSTDTQYF,TGTGCCAGCAGCCCCCGGAGGGCGGGAAGCACAGATACGCAGTATTTT
TRBJ2-1,TRBV30,NA,TRBD2,CAWSHRLAATGQFF,TGTGCCTGGAGCCATCGACTAGCGGCCACGGGGCAGTTCTTC
TRBJ2-5,TRBV5-1,NA,NA,CASSLTVLQETQYF,TGCGCCAGCAGCTTGACCGTGCTACAAGAGACCCAGTACTTC
TRBJ2-5,TRBV20-1,NA,NA,CSASGGETQYF,TGCAGTGCTAGTGGGGGGGAGACCCAGTACTTC
TRBJ1-4,TRBV3-1,NA,NA,CASSQAEKLFF,TGTGCCAGCAGCCAAGCTGAAAAACTGTTTTTT
TRBJ2-7,TRBV28,once,NA,CASSRAGRRASEQYF,TGTGCCAGCAGCAGAGCCGGACGGCGAGCGAGCGAGCAGTACTTC
TRBJ2-1,TRBV4-2,few,TRBD2,CASSEAGVNEQFF,TGTGCCAGCAGCGAAGCGGGGGTCAATGAGCAGTTCTTC
TRBJ2-7,TRBV6-6,few,NA,CASADNQLKEQYF,TGTGCCAGCGCCGATAACCAACTAAAGGAGCAGTACTTC
TRBJ1-1,TRBV3-1,few,NA,CASSQRGSVGNTEAFF,TGTGCCAGCAGCCAACGCGGCAGTGTGGGGAACACTGAAGCTTTCTTT
TRBJ1-4,TRBV20-1,NA,NA,CSARDTLNNEKLFF,TGCAGTGCTAGAGATACGCTAAACAATGAAAAACTGTTTTTT
TRBJ1-2,TRBV29-1,few,NA,CSVEFQGFYGYTF,TGCAGCGTTGAGTTTCAGGGGTTCTATGGCTACACCTTC
TRBJ1-1,TRBV4-3,many,NA,CASSQEGGSAAFF,TGCGCCAGCAGCCAAGAGGGAGGATCGGCAGCTTTCTTT
TRBJ2-5,TRBV10-3,few,NA,CAISNLQSQETQYF,TGTGCCATCAGTAACCTACAGAGCCAAGAGACCCAGTACTTC
TRBJ2-5,TRBV9,NA,NA,CASSVAPSGAERETQYF,TGTGCCAGCAGCGTAGCCCCCTCCGGGGCCGAACGAGAGACCCAGTACTTC
TRBJ1-6,TRBV20-1,few,NA,CSATQRTGSPLHF,TGCAGTGCTACCCAAAGAACAGGCTCACCCCTCCACTTT
TRBJ2-3,TRBV20-1,NA,NA,CSAEGRDTQYF,TGCAGTGCGGAAGGACGGGATACGCAGTATTTT
TRBJ2-1,TRBV7-9,many,NA,CASSLSRASGNEQFF,TGTGCCAGCAGCTTATCCAGGGCGAGTGGCAATGAGCAGTTCTTC
TRBJ2-2,TRBV20-1,NA,NA,CSASEQGYTGELFF,TGCAGTGCTAGCGAGCAAGGATACACCGGGGAGCTGTTTTTT